This T cell receptor beta chain was sequenced in a study of blood T cell repertoires in COVID-19. Study overall: There were acute and convalescent COVID-19 samples, and they came from the United States, Italy and Spain. From T cells, B-cell-depleted T cells, or PBMCs came the material, which was cDNA or gDNA.

V dropped 5 bases and J dropped 4 bases, with 6 bases sitting between them. This CDR3 spans 11 amino acids. In the original workflow: How many nucleated cells were present was estimated from reference gene primer amplification. Clones were sequenced by immunoSEQ multiplex PCR, and TCRdb holds only the in-frame ones, with some missing. That table supplies the V and J calls and clone size; D and trimming were determined from the DNA. The sample lists about 180,000 clones, roughly 84% seen once, with about 20% in the top ten. The source is a person aged 70 to 79 with COVID-19, enrolled during active disease. The source material was peripheral blood. The chain links TRBV12-3 or TRBV12-4 to TRBJ2-7; no reliable D call. CDR3 DNA: TGTGCCAGCAGTCCCAAATACGAGCAGTACTTC. It specifies CASSPKYEQYF.